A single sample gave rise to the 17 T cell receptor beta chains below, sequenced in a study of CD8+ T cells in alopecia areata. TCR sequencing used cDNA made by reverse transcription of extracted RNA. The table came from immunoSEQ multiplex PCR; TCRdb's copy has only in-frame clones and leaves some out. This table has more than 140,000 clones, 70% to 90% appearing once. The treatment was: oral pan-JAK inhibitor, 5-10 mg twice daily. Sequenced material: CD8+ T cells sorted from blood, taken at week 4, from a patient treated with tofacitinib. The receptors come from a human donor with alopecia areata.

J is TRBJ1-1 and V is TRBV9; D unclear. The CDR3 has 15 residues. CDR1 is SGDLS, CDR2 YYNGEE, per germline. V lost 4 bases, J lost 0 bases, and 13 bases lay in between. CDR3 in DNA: TGTGCCAGCAGCCCTAGTCTCAACATGAACACTGAAGCTTTCTTT. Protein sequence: CASSPSLNMNTEAFF.

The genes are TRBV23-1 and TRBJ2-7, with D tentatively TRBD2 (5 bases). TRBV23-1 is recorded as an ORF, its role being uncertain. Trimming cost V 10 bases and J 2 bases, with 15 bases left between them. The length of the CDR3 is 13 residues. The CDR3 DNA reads TGCGCCATCGCCCGGGATCATGCCTACGAGCAGTACTTC. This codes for CAIARDHAYEQYF.

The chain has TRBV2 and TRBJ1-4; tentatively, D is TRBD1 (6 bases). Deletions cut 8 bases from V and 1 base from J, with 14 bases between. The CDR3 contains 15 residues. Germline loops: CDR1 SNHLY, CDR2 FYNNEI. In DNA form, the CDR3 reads TGTGCCAGCCGCTTCGGGGGGCGAACTAATGAAAAACTGTTTTTT. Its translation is CASRFGGRTNEKLFF.

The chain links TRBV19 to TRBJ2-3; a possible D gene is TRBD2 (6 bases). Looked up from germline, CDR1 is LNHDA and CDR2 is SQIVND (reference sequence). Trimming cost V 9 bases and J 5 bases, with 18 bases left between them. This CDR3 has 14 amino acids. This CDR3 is CASRLGGSEDTQYF. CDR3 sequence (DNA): TGTGCCAGCCGACTGGGGGGAAGTGAAGATACGCAGTATTTT.

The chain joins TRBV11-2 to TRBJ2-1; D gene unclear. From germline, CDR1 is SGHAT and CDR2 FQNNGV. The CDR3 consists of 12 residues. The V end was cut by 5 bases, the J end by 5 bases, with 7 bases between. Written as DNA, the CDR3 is TGTGCCAGCAGCCTCGGAGACAATGAGCAGTTCTTC. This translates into CASSLGDNEQFF.

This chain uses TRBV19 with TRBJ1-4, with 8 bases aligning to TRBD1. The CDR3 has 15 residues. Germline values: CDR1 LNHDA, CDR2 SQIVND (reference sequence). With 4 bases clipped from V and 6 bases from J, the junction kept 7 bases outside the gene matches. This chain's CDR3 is CASSTPGQADEKLFF. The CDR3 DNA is TGTGCCAGTAGTACACCGGGACAGGCTGATGAAAAACTGTTTTTT.

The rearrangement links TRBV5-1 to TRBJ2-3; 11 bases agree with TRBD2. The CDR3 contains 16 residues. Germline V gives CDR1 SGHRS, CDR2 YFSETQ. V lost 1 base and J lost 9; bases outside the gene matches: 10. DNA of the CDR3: TGCGCCAGCAGCTTGACTAGCGGGAGCCTCGGAGAAACGCAGTATTTT. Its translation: CASSLTSGSLGETQYF.

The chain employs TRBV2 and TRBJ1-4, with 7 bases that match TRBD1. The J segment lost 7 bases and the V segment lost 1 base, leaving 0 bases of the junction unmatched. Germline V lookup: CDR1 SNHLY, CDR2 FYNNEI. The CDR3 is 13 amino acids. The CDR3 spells CASSEGQGEKLFF. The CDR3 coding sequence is TGTGCCAGCAGTGAAGGACAGGGTGAAAAACTGTTTTTT.

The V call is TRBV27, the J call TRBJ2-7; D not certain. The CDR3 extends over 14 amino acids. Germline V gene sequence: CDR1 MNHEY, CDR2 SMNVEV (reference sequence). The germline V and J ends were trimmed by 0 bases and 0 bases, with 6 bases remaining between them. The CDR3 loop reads CASSLSRYSYEQYF. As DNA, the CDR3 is TGTGCCAGCAGTTTATCGAGATACTCCTACGAGCAGTACTTC.

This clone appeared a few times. For the CDR3, the DNA is TGTGCCAGCAGCCCCACGGTTGGCTACCAAGAGACCCAGTACTTC. Encoded protein: CASSPTVGYQETQYF. The chain combines TRBV7-7 with TRBJ2-5; D is unclear. The CDR3 sequence is 15 residues long. Trimming stripped 5 bases from V and 0 bases from J, with 13 bases between. CDR1 SSHAT and CDR2 FNYEAQ come from the germline V gene (reference sequence).

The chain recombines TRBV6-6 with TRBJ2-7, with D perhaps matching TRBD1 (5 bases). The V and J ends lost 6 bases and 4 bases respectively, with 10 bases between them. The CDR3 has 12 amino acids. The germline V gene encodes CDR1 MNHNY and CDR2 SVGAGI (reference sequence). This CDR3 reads CASSLDSYEQYF. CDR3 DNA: TGTGCCAGCAGCTTAGACAGTTACGAGCAGTACTTC.

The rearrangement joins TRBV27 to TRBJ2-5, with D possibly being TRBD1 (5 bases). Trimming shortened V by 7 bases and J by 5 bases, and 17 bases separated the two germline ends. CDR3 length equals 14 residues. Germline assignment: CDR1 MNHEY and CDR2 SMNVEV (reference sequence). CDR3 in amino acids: CASKETALGETQYF. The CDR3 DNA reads TGTGCCAGCAAGGAGACAGCCCTGGGGGAGACCCAGTACTTC.

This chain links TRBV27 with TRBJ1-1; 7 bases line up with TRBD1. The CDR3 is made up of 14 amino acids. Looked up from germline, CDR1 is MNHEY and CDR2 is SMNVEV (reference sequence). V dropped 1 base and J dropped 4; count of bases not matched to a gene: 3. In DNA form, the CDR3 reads TGTGCCAGCAGTTTATTCAGGGGGAGCACTGAAGCTTTCTTT. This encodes CASSLFRGSTEAFF.

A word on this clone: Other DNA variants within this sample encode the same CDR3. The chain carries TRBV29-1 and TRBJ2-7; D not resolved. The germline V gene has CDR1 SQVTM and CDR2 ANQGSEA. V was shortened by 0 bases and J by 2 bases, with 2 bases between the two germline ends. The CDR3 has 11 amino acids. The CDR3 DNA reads TGCAGCGTTGAAGACACCTACGAGCAGTACTTC. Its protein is CSVEDTYEQYF.

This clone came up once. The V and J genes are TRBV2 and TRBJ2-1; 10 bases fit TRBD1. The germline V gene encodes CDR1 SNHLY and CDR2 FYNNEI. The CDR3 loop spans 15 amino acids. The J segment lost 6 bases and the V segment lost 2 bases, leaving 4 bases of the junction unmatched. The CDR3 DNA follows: TGTGCCAGCAGTGAAAGACAGGGGGCCCGCAATGAGCAGTTCTTC. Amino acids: CASSERQGARNEQFF.

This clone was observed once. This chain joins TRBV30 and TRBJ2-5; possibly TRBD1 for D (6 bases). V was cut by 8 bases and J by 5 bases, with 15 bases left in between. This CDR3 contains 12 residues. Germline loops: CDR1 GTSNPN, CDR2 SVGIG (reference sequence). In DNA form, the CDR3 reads TGTGCCGGACACGGGACATGGGAGACCCAGTACTTC. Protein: CAGHGTWETQYF.

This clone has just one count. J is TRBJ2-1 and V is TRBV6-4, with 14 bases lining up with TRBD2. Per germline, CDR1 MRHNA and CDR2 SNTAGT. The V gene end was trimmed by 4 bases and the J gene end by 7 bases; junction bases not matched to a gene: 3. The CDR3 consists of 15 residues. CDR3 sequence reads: CASSARTSGRNEQFF. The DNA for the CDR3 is TGTGCCAGCAGTGCGAGGACTAGCGGGAGGAATGAGCAGTTCTTC.